The next 20 T cell receptor beta chains were all read from a single sample in a study of T-cell memory formation after mild COVID-19. TCRdb reanalysed the 5' RACE reads using MiXCR and keeps one entry per CDR3 protein. The sample contains about 440,000 distinct CDR3 sequences, about 19% of which appear only once. The sample taken for sequencing was PBMCs or a T cell subset sorted from them (not recorded which). Receptor source: an adult woman who had mild COVID-19 (a few samples of this study predate the infection). Cell type and time point are not known.

The rearrangement links TRBV7-2 to TRBJ2-5; 8 bases line up with TRBD1. CDR3 length: 15 amino acids. The trim removed 2 bases at V and 5 bases at J, leaving 7 bases unmatched. Germline V CDR1 and CDR2: SGHTA, FQGNSA. CDR3 loop: CASSLSRGQRETQYF. CDR3 bases: TGTGCCAGCAGCTTAAGCAGGGGGCAAAGGGAGACCCAGTACTTC.

V gene TRBV24-1 combines with J gene TRBJ2-1; D gene uncertain. This CDR3 is 16 amino acids long. Trimming removed 4 bases at V and 5 bases at J, with 17 bases between. Per the germline V gene, CDR1 is KGHDR and CDR2 is SFDVKD. The CDR3 sequence is CATSDPVRQVNNEQFF. The CDR3 DNA follows: TGTGCCACCAGTGACCCCGTCCGGCAGGTCAACAATGAGCAGTTCTTC.

This chain joins TRBV4-1 and TRBJ2-7; D might be TRBD1 or TRBD2, each matching 5 bases. The V gene lost 0 bases and the J gene lost 1 base, with 10 bases spanning the gap. CDR1 is MGHRA and CDR2 is YSYEKL in the germline V gene. This CDR3 comprises 15 residues. The CDR3 region has the DNA TGCGCCAGCAGCCAAGAGTTTGGGGGTTCCTACGAGCAGTACTTC. It codes for CASSQEFGGSYEQYF.

The chain uses TRBV16 and TRBJ1-5; tentatively, D is TRBD1 (5 bases). Trimming removed 0 bases from V and 5 bases from J, with 17 bases in between. CDR1 KGHSY and CDR2 FQNENV come from the germline V gene. The length of the CDR3 is 17 residues. CDR3 protein: CASSQSFKSGRHQPQHF. In DNA form, the CDR3 reads TGTGCCAGCAGCCAATCGTTTAAGTCAGGGAGACATCAGCCCCAGCATTTT.

This clonotype showed up just a few times. This chain uses TRBV7-9 with TRBJ2-7; TRBD2 agrees at 8 bases. There are 20 residues in the CDR3. Germline V gene data show CDR1 as SEHNR and CDR2 as FQNEAQ (reference sequence). V shed 4 bases and J 0 bases; nucleotides not matched to a gene: 20. CDR3 protein: CASSSASAGVPLASSYEQYF. DNA of the CDR3: TGTGCCAGCAGCTCTGCCTCAGCGGGGGTACCTTTAGCCTCCTCCTACGAGCAGTACTTC. Full variable domain (outside the CDR3, taken from reference TRBV7-9 and TRBJ2-7): DTGVSQNPRHKITKRGQNVTFRCDPISEHNRLYWYRQTLGQGPEFLTYFQNEAQLEKSRLLSDRFSAERPKGSFSTLEIQRTEQGDSAMYLCASSSASAGVPLASSYEQYFGPGTRLTVT.

This clonotype was seen a few times. The chain joins TRBV15 to TRBJ2-4; 7 bases fit TRBD1. CDR1 and CDR2 from the germline V gene are LNHNV and YYDKDF (reference sequence). The trim removed 4 bases at V and 7 bases at J, leaving 4 bases unmatched. The CDR3 is made up of 13 amino acids. Here the CDR3 DNA reads TGTGCCACCAGCATCGGGACAGCTAACATTCAGTACTTC. This gives the protein CATSIGTANIQYF.

This clonotype was picked up a small number of times. This chain uses TRBV5-6 with TRBJ2-7; D is possibly TRBD2 (5 bases). Trimming removed 6 bases at V and 6 bases at J, with 22 bases between. The V gene's germline CDR1 is SGHDT and CDR2 YYEEEE. CDR3 length: 15 residues. The CDR3 region has the DNA TGTGCCAGCACGTCTAATTTAGGAGGTCCAGTCGAGCAGTACTTC. It encodes CASTSNLGGPVEQYF.

The gene calls are TRBV2 and TRBJ1-1, with D hard to call. Germline loops: CDR1 SNHLY, CDR2 FYNNEI. This CDR3 region has 12 residues. The V gene lost 8 bases and the J gene lost 1 base, with 8 bases spanning the gap. The CDR3 DNA sequence: TGTGCCAGCGTGTCGGGGAACACTGAAGCTTTCTTT. It codes for CASVSGNTEAFF. Combining the CDR3 with reference TRBV2 and TRBJ1-1 gives the whole variable domain EPEVTQTPSHQVTQMGQEVILRCVPISNHLYFYWYRQILGQKVEFLVSFYNNEISEKSEIFDDQFSVERPDGSNFTLKIRSTKLEDSAMYFCASVSGNTEAFFGQGTRLTVV.

This clonotype was observed a handful of times. The chain couples TRBV7-2 to TRBJ2-3, with 8 bases matching TRBD2. The V gene end was trimmed by 1 base and the J gene end by 4 bases; junction bases not matched to a gene: 10. CDR1 SGHTA and CDR2 FQGNSA come from the germline V gene. This CDR3 contains 17 residues. The CDR3, as DNA: TGTGCCAGCAGCTTAGATGGACTAGCCCTCGCTTCAGATACGCAGTATTTT. Its protein is CASSLDGLALASDTQYF.

This clonotype appeared a few times. The chain combines TRBV5-1 with TRBJ2-1; TRBD1 aligns across 7 bases. The CDR3 contains 13 residues. Per germline, CDR1 SGHRS and CDR2 YFSETQ. Trimming at V came to 7 bases and at J to 8 bases, leaving 9 bases not matched to a gene. DNA for the CDR3: TGCGCCAGCGGCCTCAAGGGGGCAGATGAGCAGTTCTTC. Translation gives CASGLKGADEQFF.

This sequence joins TRBV20-1 and TRBJ2-7; 11 nucleotides line up with TRBD2. Germline V gene lookup returns CDR1 DFQATT and CDR2 SNEGSKA (reference sequence). V shed 6 bases and J 3 bases; nucleotides not matched to a gene: 10. The CDR3 consists of 15 residues. In DNA form, the CDR3 reads TGCAGTGCACGTCGACTAGCGGGGCTCTTCTACGAGCAGTACTTC. Protein sequence: CSARRLAGLFYEQYF.

This clonotype was seen only a few times. The chain is built from TRBV24-1 and TRBJ2-2; D gene uncertain. V lost 4 bases to trimming and J lost 1 base, with 3 bases between them. The CDR3 contains 13 residues. From germline, CDR1 is KGHDR and CDR2 SFDVKD. CDR3 protein: CATSEQNTGELFF. Here the CDR3 DNA reads TGTGCCACCAGTGAACAGAACACCGGGGAGCTGTTTTTT.

This clonotype has only a few counts. The chain links TRBV7-6 to TRBJ2-1; 8 bases align to TRBD2. The germline CDR1 and CDR2 sequences are SGHVS and FNYEAQ. The CDR3 has 16 amino acids. The trim removed 1 base at V and 4 bases at J, leaving 6 bases unmatched. CDR3 DNA sequence: TGTGCCAGCAGCTTAGTCCTGCCTAGCGGGTACAATGAGCAGTTCTTC. Translated, it gives CASSLVLPSGYNEQFF.

This clonotype has a handful of counts. This chain connects TRBV15 to TRBJ2-5; TRBD1 agrees at 10 bases. V gave up 8 bases and J gave up 2 bases; unmatched junction bases: 2. This CDR3 comprises 13 residues. Germline assignment: CDR1 LNHNV and CDR2 YYDKDF (reference sequence). CDR3 protein: CATSGQGQETQYF. Written as DNA, the CDR3 is TGTGCCACCTCGGGACAGGGGCAAGAGACCCAGTACTTC.

The genes are TRBV5-1 and TRBJ1-2, with TRBD1 as a possible D gene (5 bases). The CDR3 runs to 16 residues. CDR1 and CDR2 from the germline V gene are SGHRS and YFSETQ. V was trimmed by 4 bases and J by 8 bases, leaving 24 bases between them. CDR3 nucleotides: TGCGCCAGCAGCGCGGACGGCGTGGTCCGTTGGGACGGCTACACCTTC. It codes for CASSADGVVRWDGYTF.

There are a few counts of this clonotype. The gene calls are TRBV5-1 and TRBJ2-2, with 7 bases lining up with TRBD2. Unmatched junction bases numbered 16, after V lost 0 bases and J lost 2 bases. Germline CDR1 and CDR2: SGHRS and YFSETQ. The CDR3 is 20 amino acids. The CDR3 region has the DNA TGCGCCAGCAGCTTGGCCGGGGGGAGGCACCCCAACCTAAACACCGGGGAGCTGTTTTTT. Protein sequence: CASSLAGGRHPNLNTGELFF.

This chain links TRBV12-3 or TRBV12-4 with TRBJ2-1; D tentatively reads TRBD1 or TRBD2 (5 bases each). CDR3 size: 15 residues. The V end lost 3 bases, the J end lost 5 bases, and 14 bases lay between the germline ends. The CDR3 DNA reads TGTGCCAGCAGTTTTAGTGGGGACCTACACAATGAGCAGTTCTTC. The encoded protein is CASSFSGDLHNEQFF.

This rearrangement joins TRBV29-1 to TRBJ1-1; D possibly corresponds to TRBD1 (6 bases). V gave up 7 bases and J gave up 4 bases, with 10 bases separating them. The CDR3 loop spans 11 amino acids. Germline CDR1 is SQVTM and CDR2 is ANQGSEA. The CDR3 DNA is TGCAGCGCTGACAGGTCCACTGAAGCTTTCTTT. This sequence encodes CSADRSTEAFF.

The chain carries TRBV14 and TRBJ1-1, with no clear D. Per the germline V gene, CDR1 is SGHDN and CDR2 is FVKESK. The CDR3 has 15 residues. V was clipped by 4 bases and J by 4 bases, with 16 bases between them. CDR3 loop: CASSLARSGGTEAFF. CDR3 sequence (DNA): TGTGCCAGCAGCCTCGCGCGATCGGGTGGCACTGAAGCTTTCTTT. The complete variable domain, with remaining parts taken from reference TRBV14 and TRBJ1-1, reads EAGVTQFPSHSVIEKGQTVTLRCDPISGHDNLYWYRRVMGKEIKFLLHFVKESKQDESGMPNNRFLAERTGGTYSTLKVQPAELEDSGVYFCASSLARSGGTEAFFGQGTRLTVV.

This chain uses TRBV19 with TRBJ1-2; TRBD1 agrees at 8 bases. The CDR3 runs 13 residues. Germline assignment: CDR1 LNHDA and CDR2 SQIVND (reference sequence). Trimming at V came to 7 bases and at J to 7 bases, leaving 8 bases not matched to a gene. This CDR3 reads CASNPTGAGGYTF. The CDR3 coding sequence is TGTGCCAGTAACCCGACAGGGGCAGGTGGCTACACCTTC.